What follows are 19 T cell receptor beta chains derived from one specimen sequenced in a study of blood T cell repertoires in COVID-19. Clones were sequenced by immunoSEQ multiplex PCR, and TCRdb holds only the in-frame ones, with some missing. The sample shows about 210,000 clones, 80% of them seen only once. Specimen: peripheral blood. These receptor sequences come from a human donor in a cohort sampled during active COVID-19.

The rearrangement joins TRBV19 to TRBJ1-5, with D perhaps TRBD1 (6 bases). Trimming stripped 2 bases from V and 5 bases from J, with 16 bases between. Germline lookup yields CDR1 LNHDA and CDR2 SQIVND (reference sequence). There are 16 residues in the CDR3. The DNA of the CDR3 is TGTGCCAGTAGTATAATGAGGGGGTCGCTCCATCAGCCCCAGCATTTT. This encodes CASSIMRGSLHQPQHF. The variable domain in full, with the rest retrieved from reference TRBV19 and TRBJ1-5, is DGGITQSPKYLFRKEGQNVTLSCEQNLNHDAMYWYRQDPGQGLRLIYYSQIVNDFQKGDIAEGYSVSREKKESFPLTVTSAQKNPTAFYLCASSIMRGSLHQPQHFGDGTRLSIL.

The V and J genes are TRBV27 and TRBJ1-2; TRBD1 matches 12 bases. CDR1 MNHEY and CDR2 SMNVEV come from the germline V gene (reference sequence). The trim removed 6 bases at V and 4 bases at J, leaving 12 bases unmatched. The CDR3 is made up of 17 amino acids. For the CDR3, the DNA is TGTGCCAGCAGACCCGGGACAGGGGGCGCGGGCAGCTATGGCTACACCTTC. It yields the protein CASRPGTGGAGSYGYTF.

As regards this clone: Other DNA sequences in the same sample also yield this CDR3. The chain joins TRBV7-2 to TRBJ2-7; the D is unclear. The V gene lost 5 bases and the J gene lost 2 bases, with 4 bases spanning the gap. The CDR3 consists of 11 residues. Germline loops: CDR1 SGHTA, CDR2 FQGNSA. In nucleotides, the CDR3 is TGTGCCAGCAGCCCTGCCTACGAGCAGTACTTC. Its protein is CASSPAYEQYF.

CDR3 nucleotides: TGTGCCAGCAGCCCCCCAGGGGCTGGCTACACCTTC. It codes for CASSPPGAGYTF. This rearrangement joins TRBV14 to TRBJ1-2; D perhaps matches TRBD1 (6 bases). The germline gives CDR1 SGHDN, CDR2 FVKESK. V lost 4 bases, J lost 7 bases, and 10 bases lay in between. There are 12 residues in the CDR3.

The chain links TRBV2 to TRBJ1-2; D uncertain. This CDR3 has 15 residues. Trimming removed 7 bases from V and 2 bases from J, with 17 bases in between. Germline values: CDR1 SNHLY, CDR2 FYNNEI. The CDR3 spells CASITSEGGNYGYTF. As DNA, the CDR3 is TGTGCCAGCATCACCTCAGAGGGAGGAAACTATGGCTACACCTTC. Full variable domain (remainder filled in from reference TRBV2 and TRBJ1-2): EPEVTQTPSHQVTQMGQEVILRCVPISNHLYFYWYRQILGQKVEFLVSFYNNEISEKSEIFDDQFSVERPDGSNFTLKIRSTKLEDSAMYFCASITSEGGNYGYTFGSGTRLTVV.

This clone was seen a handful of times. This chain uses TRBV7-9 with TRBJ2-1; 7 bases line up with TRBD1. The CDR3 has 16 amino acids. The ends lost 7 bases at V and 4 bases at J; junction bases unmatched: 13. Germline V gives CDR1 SEHNR, CDR2 FQNEAQ (reference sequence). DNA of the CDR3: TGTGCCAGCACCCCCCAGAGGGACAGACATTACAATGAGCAGTTCTTC. Its translation: CASTPQRDRHYNEQFF.

The chain recombines TRBV6-5 with TRBJ2-7; 8 bases are a match to TRBD2. CDR1 and CDR2 (germline): MNHEY, SVGAGI. The trim removed 6 bases at V and 4 bases at J, leaving 11 bases unmatched. This CDR3 is built from 15 residues. Written as DNA, the CDR3 is TGTGCCAGCAGAAGGACTAGCCGAGCGACTTACGAGCAGTACTTC. Its protein is CASRRTSRATYEQYF.

This clone was seen a few times. The rearrangement links TRBV9 to TRBJ2-1, with D possibly matching TRBD2 (6 bases). This CDR3 has 15 amino acids. Germline V lookup: CDR1 SGDLS, CDR2 YYNGEE. The germline V and J ends were trimmed by 0 bases and 4 bases, with 11 bases remaining between them. DNA of the CDR3: TGTGCCAGCAGCGTAGATGCGGGGAGATACAATGAGCAGTTCTTC. The encoded protein is CASSVDAGRYNEQFF.

The rearrangement uses TRBV19 and TRBJ1-5; D gene unclear. Germline assignment: CDR1 LNHDA and CDR2 SQIVND (reference sequence). V lost 2 bases and J 2 bases, leaving 10 bases between the germline ends. There are 15 residues in the CDR3. CDR3 nucleotide sequence: TGTGCCAGTAGTATATCCGGTCGCGGCAATCAGCCCCAGCATTTT. This translates into CASSISGRGNQPQHF.

This clone has a single count. The rearrangement joins TRBV5-1 to TRBJ2-3; D might be TRBD2 (5 bases). Germline V gene lookup returns CDR1 SGHRS and CDR2 YFSETQ. The CDR3 has 15 residues. V lost 5 bases to trimming and J lost 2 bases, with 15 bases between them. DNA for the CDR3: TGCGCCAGCAGTGGGCTCGGGGTTTACACAGATACGCAGTATTTT. This gives the protein CASSGLGVYTDTQYF.

Concerning this clone itself: The same CDR3 can be traced to other DNA sequences in this sample. CDR3 sequence: CASSLAGREETQYF. CDR3 DNA: TGTGCCAGCAGCTTGGCGGGGAGGGAAGAGACCCAGTACTTC. J is TRBJ2-5 and V is TRBV5-4, with TRBD2 matching 7 bases. This CDR3 is 14 amino acids long. Per the germline V gene, CDR1 is SGHNT and CDR2 is YYREEE (reference sequence). J lost 3 bases, V lost 0 bases, and 2 bases had no gene match.

The V gene is TRBV2, the J gene TRBJ1-2; TRBD1 is a possible D gene (5 bases). V lost 8 bases and J 0 bases, leaving 10 bases between the germline ends. The CDR3 has 13 residues. Germline V lookup: CDR1 SNHLY, CDR2 FYNNEI. CDR3 region: CASFRASNYGYTF. The CDR3 DNA follows: TGTGCCAGCTTCAGGGCTTCTAACTATGGCTACACCTTC.

The V call is TRBV5-1, the J call TRBJ1-2; TRBD1 might be the D (5 bases). The CDR3 runs 15 residues. The V end lost 0 bases, the J end lost 8 bases, and 17 bases lay between the germline ends. Looked up from germline, CDR1 is SGHRS and CDR2 is YFSETQ. DNA of the CDR3: TGCGCCAGCAGCTTGGTTCAGGGCTATAATCGCGGCTACACCTTC. It codes for CASSLVQGYNRGYTF.

The V call is TRBV21-1, the J call TRBJ1-1; the table calls TRBD1, which could not be checked here. TRBV21-1 is listed as a pseudogene. The CDR3 extends over 15 amino acids. The chain's CDR3 is CASSRLQGGEAEAFF. As DNA, the CDR3 is TGTGCCAGCAGCAGATTACAGGGGGGCGAGGCTGAAGCTTTCTTT.

The J gene is TRBJ2-7, the V gene TRBV24-1; 7 bases are shared with TRBD1. The V and J ends lost 4 bases and 0 bases, in that order; junction bases with no gene match: 5. CDR1 and CDR2 from the germline V gene are KGHDR and SFDVKD. The CDR3 covers 15 residues. CDR3 DNA sequence: TGTGCCACCAGTGACCCCCGGGACAGCTCCTACGAGCAGTACTTC. It specifies CATSDPRDSSYEQYF.

The chain carries TRBV28 and TRBJ2-1, with TRBD2 identical over 7 bases. Germline V lookup: CDR1 MDHEN, CDR2 SYDVKM. The CDR3 is made up of 15 amino acids. J lost 3 bases, V lost 6 bases, and 8 bases had no gene match. CDR3 in DNA: TGTGCCAGCAGGGGGACTGGCGGGAGCTACAATGAGCAGTTCTTC. Its translation is CASRGTGGSYNEQFF.

The chain links TRBV6-6 to TRBJ2-3, with 9 bases aligning to TRBD1. Per the germline V gene, CDR1 is MNHNY and CDR2 is SVGAGI (reference sequence). V shed 5 bases and J 6 bases; nucleotides not matched to a gene: 3. CDR3 size: 13 residues. In DNA form, the CDR3 reads TGTGCCAGCAGTCTACAGGGGGCCGATACGCAGTATTTT. Its protein is CASSLQGADTQYF.

The J gene is TRBJ2-5, the V gene TRBV9, with D possibly matching TRBD2 (5 bases). There are 15 residues in the CDR3. Per the germline V gene, CDR1 is SGDLS and CDR2 is YYNGEE. Between the trimmed V and J ends, which lost 0 bases and 4 bases, there was a span of 13 bases. In DNA, the CDR3 is TGTGCCAGCAGCGTAGTAGGGAGTAGCTCAGAGACCCAGTACTTC. Amino acid sequence: CASSVVGSSSETQYF.

This clone was counted only a few times. The V call is TRBV2, the J call TRBJ2-1, with 7 bases aligning to TRBD2. The CDR3 is 13 amino acids. Germline values: CDR1 SNHLY, CDR2 FYNNEI. The V segment lost 5 bases and the J segment 5 bases; nucleotides outside the gene matches: 3. This chain's CDR3 is CASSLGLNNEQFF. The CDR3 DNA reads as TGTGCCAGCAGTCTGGGACTAAACAATGAGCAGTTCTTC.